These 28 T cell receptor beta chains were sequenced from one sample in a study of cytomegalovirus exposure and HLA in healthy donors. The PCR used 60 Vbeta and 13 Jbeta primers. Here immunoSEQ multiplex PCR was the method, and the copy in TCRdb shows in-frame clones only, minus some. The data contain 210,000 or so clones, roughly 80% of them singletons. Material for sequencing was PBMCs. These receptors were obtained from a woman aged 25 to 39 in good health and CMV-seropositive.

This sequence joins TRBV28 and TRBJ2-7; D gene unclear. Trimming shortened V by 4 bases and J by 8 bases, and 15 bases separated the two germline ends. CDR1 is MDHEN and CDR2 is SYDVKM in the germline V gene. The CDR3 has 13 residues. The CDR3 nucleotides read TGTGCCAGCAGTTCGCTACCATGGTCGCAGCAGTACTTC. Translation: CASSSLPWSQQYF.

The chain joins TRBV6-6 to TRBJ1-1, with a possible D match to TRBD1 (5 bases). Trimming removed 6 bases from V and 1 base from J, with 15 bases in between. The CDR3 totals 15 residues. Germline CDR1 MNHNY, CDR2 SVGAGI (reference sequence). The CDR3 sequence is CASRDRDSENTEAFF. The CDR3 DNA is TGTGCCAGCAGAGACCGGGACTCAGAGAACACTGAAGCTTTCTTT.

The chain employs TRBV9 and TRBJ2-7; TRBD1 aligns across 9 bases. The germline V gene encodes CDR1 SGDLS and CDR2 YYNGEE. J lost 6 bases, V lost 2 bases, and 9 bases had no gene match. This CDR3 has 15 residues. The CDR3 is CASSVAGTGSSEQYF. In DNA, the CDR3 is TGTGCCAGCAGCGTCGCCGGGACAGGGAGTTCCGAGCAGTACTTC.

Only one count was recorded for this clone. The DNA of the CDR3 is TGCGCCAGCAGCCTGACTAGCCCGGAGACCCAGTACTTC. Translating it yields CASSLTSPETQYF. This chain uses TRBV5-1 with TRBJ2-5; the match to TRBD2 covers 7 bases. After removal of 4 bases from V and 5 bases from J, the junction contained 5 bases not matched to a gene. From germline, CDR1 is SGHRS and CDR2 YFSETQ. CDR3 length: 13 amino acids. Full variable domain (missing parts from reference TRBV5-1 and TRBJ2-5): KAGVTQTPRYLIKTRGQQVTLSCSPISGHRSVSWYQQTPGQGLQFLFEYFSETQRNKGNFPGRFSGRQFSNSRSEMNVSTLELGDSALYLCASSLTSPETQYFGPGTRLLVL.

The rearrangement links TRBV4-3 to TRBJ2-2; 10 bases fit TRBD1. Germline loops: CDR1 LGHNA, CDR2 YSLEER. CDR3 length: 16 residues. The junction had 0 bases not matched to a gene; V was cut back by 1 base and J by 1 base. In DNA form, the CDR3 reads TGCGCCAGCAGCCAAGGGGACAGGGGGAACACCGGGGAGCTGTTTTTT. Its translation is CASSQGDRGNTGELFF.

DNA for the CDR3: TGTGCCAGCAGCTTGGGGGCAGGGCTGAATGAGCAGTTCTTC. It encodes CASSLGAGLNEQFF. This chain joins TRBV7-3 and TRBJ2-1; the D gene is possibly TRBD1 (6 bases). The CDR3 contains 14 residues. Germline CDR1 and CDR2: SGHTA and FQGTGA. V was pared by 3 bases and J by 7 bases, with 13 bases between.

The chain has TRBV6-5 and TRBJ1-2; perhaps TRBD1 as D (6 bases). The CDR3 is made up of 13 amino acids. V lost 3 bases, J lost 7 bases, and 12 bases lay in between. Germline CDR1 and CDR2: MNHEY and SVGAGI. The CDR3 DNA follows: TGTGCCAGCAGTTATGGGGGCAGGGGTGGCTACACCTTC. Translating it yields CASSYGGRGGYTF.

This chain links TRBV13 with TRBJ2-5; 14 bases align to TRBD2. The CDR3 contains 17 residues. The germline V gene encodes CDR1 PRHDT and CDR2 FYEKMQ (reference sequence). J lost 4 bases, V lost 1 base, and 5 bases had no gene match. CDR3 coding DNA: TGTGCCAGCAGCTTAGCCTTGGGACTAGCGGGGGCAGAGACCCAGTACTTC. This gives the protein CASSLALGLAGAETQYF.

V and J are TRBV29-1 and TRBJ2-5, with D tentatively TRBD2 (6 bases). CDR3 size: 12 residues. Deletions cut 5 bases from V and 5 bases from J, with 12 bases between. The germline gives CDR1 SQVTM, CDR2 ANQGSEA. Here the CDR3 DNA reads TGCAGCGTTATTCTAGGGACTGAGACCCAGTACTTC. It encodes CSVILGTETQYF.

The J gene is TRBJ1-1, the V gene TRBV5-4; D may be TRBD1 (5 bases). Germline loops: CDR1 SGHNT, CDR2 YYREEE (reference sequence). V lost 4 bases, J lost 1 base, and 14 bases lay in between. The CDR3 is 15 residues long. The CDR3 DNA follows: TGTGCCAGCAGCCCCTCAGGGAGGAGGAACACTGAAGCTTTCTTT. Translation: CASSPSGRRNTEAFF.

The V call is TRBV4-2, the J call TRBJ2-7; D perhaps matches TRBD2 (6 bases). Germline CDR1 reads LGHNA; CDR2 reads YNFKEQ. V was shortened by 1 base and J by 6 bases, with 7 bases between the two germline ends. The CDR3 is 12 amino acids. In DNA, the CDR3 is TGTGCCAGCAGCCAAGGGGACTCCGAGCAGTACTTC. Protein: CASSQGDSEQYF.

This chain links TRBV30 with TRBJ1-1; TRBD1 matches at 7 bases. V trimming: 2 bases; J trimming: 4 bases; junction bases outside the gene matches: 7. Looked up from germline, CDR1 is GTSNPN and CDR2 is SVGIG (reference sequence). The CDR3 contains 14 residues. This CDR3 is CAWSLSTGSTEAFF. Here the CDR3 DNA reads TGTGCCTGGAGTCTATCGACAGGGAGCACTGAAGCTTTCTTT.

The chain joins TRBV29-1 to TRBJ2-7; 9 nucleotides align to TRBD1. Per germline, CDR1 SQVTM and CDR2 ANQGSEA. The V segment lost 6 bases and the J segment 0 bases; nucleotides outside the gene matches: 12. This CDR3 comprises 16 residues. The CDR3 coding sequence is TGCAGCGTCCGCCCGGGACAGGGAATTTTCTCCTACGAGCAGTACTTC. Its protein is CSVRPGQGIFSYEQYF.

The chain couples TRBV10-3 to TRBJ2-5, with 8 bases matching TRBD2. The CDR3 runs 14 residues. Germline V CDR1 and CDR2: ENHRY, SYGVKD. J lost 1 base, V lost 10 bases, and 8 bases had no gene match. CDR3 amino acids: CATSGAGGQETQYF. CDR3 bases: TGTGCCACCTCTGGGGCGGGGGGCCAAGAGACCCAGTACTTC.

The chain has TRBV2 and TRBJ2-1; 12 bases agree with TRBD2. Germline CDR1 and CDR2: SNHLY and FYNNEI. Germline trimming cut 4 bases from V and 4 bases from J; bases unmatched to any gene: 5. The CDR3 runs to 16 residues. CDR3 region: CASSGLAGVRYNEQFF. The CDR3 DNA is TGTGCCAGCAGTGGACTAGCGGGAGTACGGTACAATGAGCAGTTCTTC.

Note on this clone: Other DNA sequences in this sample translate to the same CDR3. The CDR3 DNA follows: TGTGCCAGCTCACCAACGGGGGGGTACGAGCAGTACTTC. It is translated as CASSPTGGYEQYF. This chain joins TRBV18 and TRBJ2-7; 8 nucleotides agree with TRBD2. The ends lost 2 bases at V and 4 bases at J; junction bases unmatched: 1. This CDR3 is built from 13 residues. The germline gives CDR1 KGHSH, CDR2 LQKENI.

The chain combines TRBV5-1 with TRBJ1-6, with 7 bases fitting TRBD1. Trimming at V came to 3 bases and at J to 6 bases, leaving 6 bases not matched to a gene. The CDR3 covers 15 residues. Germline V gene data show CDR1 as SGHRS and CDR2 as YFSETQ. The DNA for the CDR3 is TGCGCCAGCAGCTCAAGACAGGGAATTAATTCACCCCTCCACTTT. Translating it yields CASSSRQGINSPLHF.

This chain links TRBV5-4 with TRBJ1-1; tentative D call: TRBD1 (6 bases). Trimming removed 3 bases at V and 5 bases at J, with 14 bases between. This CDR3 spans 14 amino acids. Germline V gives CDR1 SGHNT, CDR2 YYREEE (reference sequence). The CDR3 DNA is TGTGCCAGCAGCTCACAACAGGGATTTACTGAAGCTTTCTTT. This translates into CASSSQQGFTEAFF.

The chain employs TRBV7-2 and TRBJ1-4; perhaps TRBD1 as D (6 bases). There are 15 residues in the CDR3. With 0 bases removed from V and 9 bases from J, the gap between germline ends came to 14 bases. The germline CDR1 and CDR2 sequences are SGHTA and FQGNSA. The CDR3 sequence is CASSLALGASQKLFF. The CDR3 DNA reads TGTGCCAGCAGCTTAGCGCTGGGGGCAAGTCAAAAACTGTTTTTT.

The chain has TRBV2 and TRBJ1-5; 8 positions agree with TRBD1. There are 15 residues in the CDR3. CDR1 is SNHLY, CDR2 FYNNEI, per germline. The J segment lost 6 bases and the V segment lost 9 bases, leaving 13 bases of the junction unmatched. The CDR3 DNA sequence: TGTGCCAGTTCAGACAGGGGAAAAGGTACTCAGCCCCAGCATTTT. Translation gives CASSDRGKGTQPQHF.

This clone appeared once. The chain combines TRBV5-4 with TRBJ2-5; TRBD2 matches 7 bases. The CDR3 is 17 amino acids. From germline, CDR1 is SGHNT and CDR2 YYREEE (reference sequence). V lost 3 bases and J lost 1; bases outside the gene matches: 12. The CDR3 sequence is CASSSSLGRVGQETQYF. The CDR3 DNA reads TGTGCCAGCAGCTCTTCCCTAGGGAGGGTGGGCCAAGAGACCCAGTACTTC.

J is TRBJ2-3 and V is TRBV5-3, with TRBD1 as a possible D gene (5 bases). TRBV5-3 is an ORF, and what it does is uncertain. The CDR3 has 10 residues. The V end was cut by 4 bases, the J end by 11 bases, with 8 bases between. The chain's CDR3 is CARSGALQYF. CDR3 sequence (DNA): TGTGCCAGAAGCGGGGCACTGCAGTATTTT.

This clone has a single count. The chain's CDR3 is CASSQTDRYYGYTF. The CDR3 DNA reads as TGTGCCAGTTCTCAAACGGACAGATACTATGGCTACACCTTC. This rearrangement joins TRBV19 to TRBJ1-2; possibly TRBD1 for D (6 bases). The V end lost 8 bases, the J end lost 3 bases, and 16 bases lay between the germline ends. CDR1 and CDR2 from the germline V gene are LNHDA and SQIVND (reference sequence). This CDR3 is 14 amino acids long.

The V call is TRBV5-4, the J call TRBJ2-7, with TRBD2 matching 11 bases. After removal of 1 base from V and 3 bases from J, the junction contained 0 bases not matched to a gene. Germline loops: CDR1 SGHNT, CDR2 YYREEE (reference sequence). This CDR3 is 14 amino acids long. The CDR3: CASSLTSGSYEQYF. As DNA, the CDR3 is TGTGCCAGCAGCTTGACTAGCGGGAGCTACGAGCAGTACTTC. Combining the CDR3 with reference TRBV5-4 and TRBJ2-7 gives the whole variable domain ETGVTQSPTHLIKTRGQQVTLRCSSQSGHNTVSWYQQALGQGPQFIFQYYREEENGRGNFPPRFSGLQFPNYSSELNVNALELDDSALYLCASSLTSGSYEQYFGPGTRLTVT.

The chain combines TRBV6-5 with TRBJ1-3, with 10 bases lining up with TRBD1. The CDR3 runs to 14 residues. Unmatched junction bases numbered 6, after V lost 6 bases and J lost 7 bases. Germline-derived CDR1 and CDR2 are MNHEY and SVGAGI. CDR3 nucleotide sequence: TGTGCCAGCAGCCGACAGGGGGCTGTGAACACCATATATTTT. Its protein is CASSRQGAVNTIYF.

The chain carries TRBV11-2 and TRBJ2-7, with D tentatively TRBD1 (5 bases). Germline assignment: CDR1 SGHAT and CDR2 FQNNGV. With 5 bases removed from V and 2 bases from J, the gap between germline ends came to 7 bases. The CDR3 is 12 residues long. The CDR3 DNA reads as TGTGCCAGCAGCGAACAGGCCTACGAGCAGTACTTC. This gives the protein CASSEQAYEQYF.

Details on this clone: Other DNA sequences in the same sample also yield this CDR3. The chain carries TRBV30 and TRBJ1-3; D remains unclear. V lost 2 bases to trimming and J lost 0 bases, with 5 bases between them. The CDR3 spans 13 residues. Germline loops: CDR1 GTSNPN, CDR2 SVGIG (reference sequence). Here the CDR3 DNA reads TGTGCCTGGAGTCGGGACTCTGGAAACACCATATATTTT. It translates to CAWSRDSGNTIYF.

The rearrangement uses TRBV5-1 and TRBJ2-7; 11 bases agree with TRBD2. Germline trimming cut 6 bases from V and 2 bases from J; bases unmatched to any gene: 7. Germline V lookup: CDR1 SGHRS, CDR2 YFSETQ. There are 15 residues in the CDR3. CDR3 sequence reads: CASKAQLAGAYEQYF. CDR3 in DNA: TGCGCCAGCAAGGCCCAACTAGCGGGGGCCTACGAGCAGTACTTC.